These 20 T cell receptor beta chains were sequenced from one sample in a study of blood T cells in healthy people across ages. The use of a sample-barcoded 5' primer and a J-beta primer mix characterized a second PCR of roughly 7 to 11 cycles. TCRdb called the 5' RACE reads again in MiXCR, with one record for every CDR3 protein. Counted here are 450,000 to 600,000 distinct CDR3 sequences, about 27% occurring once; the ten biggest clones make up approximately 4%. The same data also contributed to another study, on T cells of mothers and their children.

What was sequenced was blood. These receptor sequences come from a boy between 2 and 15 years old in good health.

The chain couples TRBV5-1 to TRBJ1-2; no reliable D call. Trimming removed 0 bases at V and 4 bases at J, with 7 bases between. CDR1 and CDR2 from the germline V gene are SGHRS and YFSETQ. The CDR3 has 13 amino acids. The CDR3 reads CASSLEASYGYTF. The CDR3 DNA reads TGCGCCAGCAGCTTGGAGGCCAGCTATGGCTACACCTTC.

This clonotype was observed a handful of times. One junction end does not reproduce the germline sequence, and a read error may be involved. The chain links TRBV3-1 to TRBJ2-4; D not resolved. Germline V gene data show CDR1 as LGHDT and CDR2 as YNNKEL (reference sequence). The CDR3 spans 16 residues. The CDR3, as DNA: TGTGCCAGCAGTCAAGGAATGGTCCTGGTCCAAAACATTCAGTACTTC. It yields the protein CASSQGMVLVQNIQYF.

This chain joins TRBV20-1 and TRBJ2-3, with D unresolved. V was cut by 3 bases and J by 0 bases, with 10 bases left in between. Germline assignment: CDR1 DFQATT and CDR2 SNEGSKA (reference sequence). This CDR3 region has 14 residues. CDR3 in DNA: TGCAGTGCTAGTGAATCAACTAGCACAGATACGCAGTATTTT. It specifies CSASESTSTDTQYF.

The CDR3 nucleotides read TGTGCCAGCAGTTACGGGACTAGCAGCACAGATACGCAGTATTTT. The encoded protein is CASSYGTSSTDTQYF. This chain links TRBV6-2 or TRBV6-3 with TRBJ2-3, with TRBD2 matching over 9 bases. CDR1 MNHEY and CDR2 SVGEGT come from the germline V gene. The junction had 0 bases not matched to a gene; V was cut back by 2 bases and J by 0 bases. This CDR3 is 15 amino acids long.

This clonotype was counted a few times. The chain links TRBV14 to TRBJ2-2; D is perhaps TRBD2 (7 bases). The CDR3 extends over 16 amino acids. The germline V gene has CDR1 SGHDN and CDR2 FVKESK. V dropped 4 bases and J dropped 0 bases, with 12 bases sitting between them. As DNA, the CDR3 is TGTGCCAGCAGCCCTTGGCGGGGGCCGAACACCGGGGAGCTGTTTTTT. Its protein product is CASSPWRGPNTGELFF.

The chain combines TRBV28 with TRBJ2-5; D may be TRBD1 (5 bases). Trimming removed 6 bases from V and 2 bases from J, with 7 bases in between. Per the germline V gene, CDR1 is MDHEN and CDR2 is SYDVKM. This CDR3 has 12 residues. For the CDR3, the DNA is TGTGCCAGCAGATCAGGGCAAGAGACCCAGTACTTC. This encodes CASRSGQETQYF.

This clonotype came up a few times. The chain joins TRBV29-1 to TRBJ2-5; 10 bases fit TRBD2. Trimming at V came to 8 bases and at J to 5 bases, leaving 5 bases not matched to a gene. The CDR3 is 12 amino acids. The germline gives CDR1 SQVTM, CDR2 ANQGSEA. This CDR3 reads CSIPSGGETQYF. DNA for the CDR3: TGCAGCATTCCTAGCGGGGGTGAGACCCAGTACTTC.

This clonotype was found a few times. V is TRBV9 and J is TRBJ2-7, with D uncertain. Trimming took off 3 bases at V and 6 bases at J, with 10 bases between the two ends. This CDR3 comprises 12 residues. Germline-derived CDR1 and CDR2 are SGDLS and YYNGEE. The CDR3: CASSGIWGEQYF. The CDR3 bases are TGTGCCAGCAGCGGCATCTGGGGCGAGCAGTACTTC.

The sample holds a few counts of this clonotype. The rearrangement uses TRBV20-1 and TRBJ1-1; 12 positions agree with TRBD1. This CDR3 is 16 amino acids long. Trimming removed 5 bases from V and 5 bases from J; junction bases left unmatched: 12. Germline V gene lookup returns CDR1 DFQATT and CDR2 SNEGSKA (reference sequence). The CDR3 DNA follows: TGCAGTGCTTCTCCGGGACAGGGGGCTAGAGGAACTGAAGCTTTCTTT. This codes for CSASPGQGARGTEAFF.

This clonotype was observed a single time. The chain carries TRBV29-1 and TRBJ1-1; unclear D gene. Looked up from germline, CDR1 is SQVTM and CDR2 is ANQGSEA. V was cut by 5 bases and J by 8 bases, with 12 bases left in between. CDR3 length equals 11 residues. CDR3 protein: CSVLIVLEAFF. For the CDR3, the DNA is TGCAGCGTTTTAATCGTCTTAGAAGCTTTCTTT.

This sequence joins TRBV12-3 or TRBV12-4 and TRBJ2-3, with a possible D match to TRBD2 (7 bases). V was shortened by 2 bases and J by 13 bases, with 19 bases between the two germline ends. The CDR3 is 14 residues long. The DNA of the CDR3 is TGTGCCAGCAGTTTAAGAGGGGGGGGGGATATGGAGTATTTT. Protein: CASSLRGGGDMEYF.

V is TRBV7-2 and J is TRBJ1-3, with a possible D match to TRBD1 (6 bases). Trimming removed 5 bases at V and 4 bases at J, with 12 bases between. The CDR3 has 14 residues. CDR1 SGHTA and CDR2 FQGNSA come from the germline V gene. The CDR3 loop is CASSRTGRGNTIYF. The CDR3, as DNA: TGTGCCAGCAGCCGCACAGGGCGCGGAAACACCATATATTTT.

The chain is built from TRBV6-5 and TRBJ1-4; possibly TRBD1 for D (5 bases). Trimming took off 2 bases at V and 0 bases at J, with 10 bases between the two ends. This CDR3 is built from 16 residues. Germline CDR1 MNHEY, CDR2 SVGAGI. The CDR3 bases are TGTGCCAGCAGTTACCAGTACAGGCCAACTAATGAAAAACTGTTTTTT. Its translation: CASSYQYRPTNEKLFF.

J is TRBJ1-1 and V is TRBV24-1, with a possible D match to TRBD1 (6 bases). This CDR3 contains 15 residues. The V end was cut by 2 bases, the J end by 0 bases, with 9 bases between. Germline V gene data show CDR1 as KGHDR and CDR2 as SFDVKD. The DNA for the CDR3 is TGTGCCACCAGTGATTCAGGGGAAATGAACACTGAAGCTTTCTTT. It yields the protein CATSDSGEMNTEAFF.

This clonotype was recorded a few times. CDR3 protein: CASSPQGTLAYEQYF. The CDR3 nucleotides are TGTGCCAGCAGCCCCCAGGGGACCCTGGCCTACGAGCAGTACTTC. This rearrangement joins TRBV7-9 to TRBJ2-7; a weak D match, TRBD1 (6 bases). Germline assignment: CDR1 SEHNR and CDR2 FQNEAQ (reference sequence). Trimming pared 5 bases from V and 2 bases from J, leaving 16 bases between. CDR3 size: 15 residues. The full variable domain, its missing parts supplied by reference TRBV7-9 and TRBJ2-7, is DTGVSQNPRHKITKRGQNVTFRCDPISEHNRLYWYRQTLGQGPEFLTYFQNEAQLEKSRLLSDRFSAERPKGSFSTLEIQRTEQGDSAMYLCASSPQGTLAYEQYFGPGTRLTVT.

The V call is TRBV14, the J call TRBJ2-1, with unresolved D. The V gene's germline CDR1 is SGHDN and CDR2 FVKESK. V was shortened by 1 base and J by 0 bases, with 10 bases between the two germline ends. The CDR3 is made up of 16 amino acids. CDR3 in amino acids: CASSQAASSSYNEQFF. The CDR3 DNA is TGTGCCAGCAGCCAAGCGGCGTCCAGCTCCTACAATGAGCAGTTCTTC.

This sequence joins TRBV6-2 or TRBV6-3 and TRBJ2-7; 7 nucleotides align to TRBD2. V trimming: 2 bases; J trimming: 5 bases; junction bases outside the gene matches: 3. The CDR3 is 13 amino acids. From germline, CDR1 is MNHEY and CDR2 SVGEGT. The CDR3 nucleotides are TGTGCCAGCAGTTACGGGCGGGGGAACGAGCAGTACTTC. Encoded protein: CASSYGRGNEQYF.

This sequence joins TRBV12-3 or TRBV12-4 and TRBJ1-1, with no clear D. The CDR3 is 13 residues long. The V end was cut by 6 bases, the J end by 0 bases, with 8 bases between. CDR3: CASSRDMNTEAFF. In nucleotides, the CDR3 is TGTGCCAGCAGCCGTGACATGAACACTGAAGCTTTCTTT.

V is TRBV7-2 and J is TRBJ1-1; D is undetermined. Trimming removed 5 bases from V and 4 bases from J, with 14 bases in between. This CDR3 contains 14 residues. Germline CDR1 is SGHTA and CDR2 is FQGNSA. The CDR3, as DNA: TGTGCCAGCAGCGCGGGCTTGGGTAGCACTGAAGCTTTCTTT. It translates to CASSAGLGSTEAFF.

This clonotype occurred once. The genes are TRBV10-2 and TRBJ2-7; D gene unclear. This CDR3 has 19 residues. The V end lost 6 bases, the J end lost 4 bases, and 31 bases lay between the germline ends. Germline assignment: CDR1 WSHSY and CDR2 SAAADI. CDR3 sequence: CASSGGIGSGPFLFYEQYF. DNA of the CDR3: TGCGCCAGCAGCGGTGGAATTGGTTCGGGTCCTTTCTTGTTTTACGAGCAGTACTTC.